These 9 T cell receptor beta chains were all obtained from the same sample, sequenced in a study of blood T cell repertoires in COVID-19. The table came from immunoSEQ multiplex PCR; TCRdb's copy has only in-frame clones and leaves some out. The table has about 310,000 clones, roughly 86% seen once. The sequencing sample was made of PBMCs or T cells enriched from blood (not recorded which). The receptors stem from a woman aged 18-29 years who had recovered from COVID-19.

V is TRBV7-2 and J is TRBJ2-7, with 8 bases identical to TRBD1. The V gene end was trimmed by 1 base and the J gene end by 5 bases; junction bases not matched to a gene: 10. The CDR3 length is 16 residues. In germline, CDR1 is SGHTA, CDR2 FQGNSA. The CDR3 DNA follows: TGTGCCAGCAGCTTAGAGTGGTGGGGACAGGAAGACGAGCAGTACTTC. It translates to CASSLEWWGQEDEQYF.

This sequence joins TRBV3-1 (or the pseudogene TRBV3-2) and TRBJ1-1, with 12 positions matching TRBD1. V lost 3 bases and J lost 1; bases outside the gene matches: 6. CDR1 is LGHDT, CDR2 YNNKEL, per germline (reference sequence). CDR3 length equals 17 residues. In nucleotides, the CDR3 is TGTGCCAGCAGCCAGGGCCCGGGACAGGGGGCGAACACTGAAGCTTTCTTT. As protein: CASSQGPGQGANTEAFF.

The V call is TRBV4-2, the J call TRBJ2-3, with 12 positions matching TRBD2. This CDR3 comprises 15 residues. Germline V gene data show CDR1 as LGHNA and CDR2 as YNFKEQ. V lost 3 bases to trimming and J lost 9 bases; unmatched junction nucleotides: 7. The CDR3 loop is CASSQHLAGGQTQYF. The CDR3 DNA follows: TGTGCCAGCAGCCAGCACCTAGCGGGAGGGCAGACGCAGTATTTT.

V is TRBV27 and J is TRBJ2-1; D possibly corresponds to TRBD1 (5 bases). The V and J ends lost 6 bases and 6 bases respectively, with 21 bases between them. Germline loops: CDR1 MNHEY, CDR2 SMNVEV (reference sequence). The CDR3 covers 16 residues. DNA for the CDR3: TGTGCCAGCAGATCACTCCAGGGCGGCGTTATCAATGAGCAGTTCTTC. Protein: CASRSLQGGVINEQFF.

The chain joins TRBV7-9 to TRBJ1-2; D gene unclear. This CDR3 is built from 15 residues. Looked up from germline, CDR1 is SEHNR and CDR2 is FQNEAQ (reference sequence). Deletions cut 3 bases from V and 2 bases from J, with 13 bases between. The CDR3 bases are TGTGCCAGCAGCTTCCCGACGGTAGCAAACTATGGCTACACCTTC. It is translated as CASSFPTVANYGYTF.

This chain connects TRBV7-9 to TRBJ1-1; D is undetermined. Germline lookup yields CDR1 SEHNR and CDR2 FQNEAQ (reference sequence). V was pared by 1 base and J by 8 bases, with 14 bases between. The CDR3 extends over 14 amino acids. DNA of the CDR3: TGTGCCAGCAGCTTAGTGTCTGCGGGCGGGGAAGCTTTCTTT. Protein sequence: CASSLVSAGGEAFF.

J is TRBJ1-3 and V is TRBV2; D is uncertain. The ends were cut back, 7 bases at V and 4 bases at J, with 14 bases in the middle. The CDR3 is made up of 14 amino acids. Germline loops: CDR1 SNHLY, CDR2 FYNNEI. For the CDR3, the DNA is TGTGCCAGCAACGAAGTCTCGCTAGGAAACACCATATATTTT. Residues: CASNEVSLGNTIYF.

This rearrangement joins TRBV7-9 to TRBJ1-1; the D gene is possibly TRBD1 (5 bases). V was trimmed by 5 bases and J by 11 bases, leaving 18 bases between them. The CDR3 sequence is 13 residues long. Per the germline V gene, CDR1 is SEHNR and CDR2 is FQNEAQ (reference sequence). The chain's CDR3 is CASSKGPGLTAFF. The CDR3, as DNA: TGTGCCAGCAGCAAAGGCCCAGGGCTGACCGCTTTCTTT.

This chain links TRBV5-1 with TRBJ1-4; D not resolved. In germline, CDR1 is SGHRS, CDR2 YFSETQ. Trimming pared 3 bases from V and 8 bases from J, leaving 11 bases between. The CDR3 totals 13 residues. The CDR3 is CASSYSLEEKLFF. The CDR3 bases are TGCGCCAGCAGCTACTCTCTTGAAGAAAAACTGTTTTTT.